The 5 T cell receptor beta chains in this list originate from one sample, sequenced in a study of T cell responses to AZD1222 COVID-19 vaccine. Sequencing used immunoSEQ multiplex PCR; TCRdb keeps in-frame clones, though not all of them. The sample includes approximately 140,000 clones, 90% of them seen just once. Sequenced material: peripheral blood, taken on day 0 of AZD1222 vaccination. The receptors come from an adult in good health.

CDR3 in amino acids: CASSRQAGPEAFF. The CDR3 nucleotides are TGTGCCAGCAGCCGTCAGGCAGGCCCTGAAGCTTTCTTT. The genes are TRBV6-5 and TRBJ1-1; no clear D gene. The length of the CDR3 is 13 residues. V lost 6 bases and J lost 6, with 14 bases in between. Germline V gene data show CDR1 as MNHEY and CDR2 as SVGAGI.

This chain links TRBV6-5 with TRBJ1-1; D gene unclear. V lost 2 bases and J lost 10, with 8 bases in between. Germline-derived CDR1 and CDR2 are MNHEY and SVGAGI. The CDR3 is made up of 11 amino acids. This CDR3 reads CASSYGGSAFF. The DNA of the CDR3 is TGTGCCAGCAGTTACGGTGGGTCAGCTTTCTTT.

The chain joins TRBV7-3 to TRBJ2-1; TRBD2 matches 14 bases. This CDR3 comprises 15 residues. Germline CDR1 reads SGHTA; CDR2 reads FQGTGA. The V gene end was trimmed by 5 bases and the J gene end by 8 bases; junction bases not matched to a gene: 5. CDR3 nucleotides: TGTGCCAGCAGCGAGGGACTAGCGGGAGTGCATGAGCAGTTCTTC. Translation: CASSEGLAGVHEQFF.

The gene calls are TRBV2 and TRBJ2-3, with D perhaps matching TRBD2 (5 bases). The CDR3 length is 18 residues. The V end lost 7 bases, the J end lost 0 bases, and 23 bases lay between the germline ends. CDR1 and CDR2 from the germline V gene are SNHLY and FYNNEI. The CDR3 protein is CASTGRLVEVTSTDTQYF. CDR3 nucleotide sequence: TGTGCCAGCACCGGCCGGCTAGTGGAGGTAACTAGCACAGATACGCAGTATTTT.

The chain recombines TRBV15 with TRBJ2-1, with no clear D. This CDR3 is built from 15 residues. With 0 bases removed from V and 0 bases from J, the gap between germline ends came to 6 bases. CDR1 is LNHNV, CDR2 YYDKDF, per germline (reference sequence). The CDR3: CATSREWSSYNEQFF. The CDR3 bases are TGTGCCACCAGCAGAGAATGGAGCTCCTACAATGAGCAGTTCTTC.